The clone carrying this T cell receptor (beta chain) was counted ten times or more. The data belong to a study of blood T cell repertoires in COVID-19. Study summary: Spain, Italy and the United States supplied samples that represented acute and convalescent COVID-19. T cells, B-cell-depleted T cells, or PBMCs supplied cDNA or gDNA.

This CDR3 contains 14 residues. Germline-derived CDR1 and CDR2 are LNHNV and YYDKDF (reference sequence). Between the trimmed V and J ends, which lost 2 bases and 1 base, there was a span of 8 bases. Method: immunoSEQ multiplex PCR; TCRdb's copy keeps in-frame clones and lacks some. The sample carries tens of thousands of clones, 75% recorded once. The material sequenced was peripheral blood. This receptor was taken from a man older than 75 with active or convalescent COVID-19. V and J are TRBV15 and TRBJ1-1; no clear D gene. CDR3 DNA sequence: TGTGCCACCAGCAGAACAAGACAGAACACTGAAGCTTTCTTT. The encoded protein is CATSRTRQNTEAFF.